The 20 T cell receptor beta chains listed next were all sequenced from one sample in a study of CD8+ T cells in alopecia areata. Sequencing used cDNA as its template, made by extracting RNA and reverse transcribing it. Here immunoSEQ multiplex PCR was the method, and the copy in TCRdb shows in-frame clones only, minus some. The repertoire holds roughly 170,000 clones, with just under 60% as singletons. The specimen was CD4+ T cells sorted from blood, collected at week 0. These receptors originate from a human donor with alopecia areata.

This clone was seen ten or more times. V gene TRBV5-1 combines with J gene TRBJ2-3; D call uncertain. Trimming shortened V by 1 base and J by 3 bases, and 12 bases separated the two germline ends. Germline V gives CDR1 SGHRS, CDR2 YFSETQ. The CDR3 runs 15 residues. This chain's CDR3 is CASSLLGTRTDTQYF. CDR3 DNA sequence: TGCGCCAGCAGCTTGCTCGGCACCCGGACAGATACGCAGTATTTT. Complete variable domain (other parts from reference TRBV5-1 and TRBJ2-3): KAGVTQTPRYLIKTRGQQVTLSCSPISGHRSVSWYQQTPGQGLQFLFEYFSETQRNKGNFPGRFSGRQFSNSRSEMNVSTLELGDSALYLCASSLLGTRTDTQYFGPGTRLTVL.

This clone has a handful of counts. V and J are TRBV7-2 and TRBJ1-6; D gene unclear. CDR1 is SGHTA, CDR2 FQGNSA, per germline. The CDR3 has 15 amino acids. V shed 1 base and J shed 9 bases, with 13 bases lying between them. The CDR3 coding sequence is TGTGCCAGCAGCTTAGGTTGGGCGGGGAGTTCACCCCTCCACTTT. This sequence encodes CASSLGWAGSSPLHF.

This clone appeared once. The J gene is TRBJ1-1, the V gene TRBV27; 8 bases align to TRBD1. Germline assignment: CDR1 MNHEY and CDR2 SMNVEV (reference sequence). The trim removed 4 bases at V and 0 bases at J, leaving 4 bases unmatched. The CDR3 length is 15 residues. CDR3 sequence reads: CASSSLQGVNTEAFF. As DNA, the CDR3 is TGTGCCAGCAGTTCTTTACAGGGGGTGAACACTGAAGCTTTCTTT.

This chain connects TRBV25-1 to TRBJ1-6; D call uncertain. The V end lost 3 bases, the J end lost 9 bases, and 9 bases lay between the germline ends. This CDR3 has 13 amino acids. Germline loops: CDR1 MGHDK, CDR2 SYGVNS. The CDR3, as DNA: TGTGCCAGCAGTGAGATGGACCGTTCACCCCTCCACTTT. Protein product: CASSEMDRSPLHF. The full variable domain, completed using reference TRBV25-1 and TRBJ1-6, is EADIYQTPRYLVIGTGKKITLECSQTMGHDKMYWYQQDPGMELHLIHYSYGVNSTEKGDLSSESTVSRIRTEHFPLTLESARPSHTSQYLCASSEMDRSPLHFGNGTRLTVT.

V gene TRBV7-9 combines with J gene TRBJ2-6; no clear D. CDR3 length equals 13 residues. V gave up 4 bases and J gave up 1 base, with 2 bases separating them. Germline CDR1 is SEHNR and CDR2 is FQNEAQ (reference sequence). CDR3: CASSSSGANVLTF. The CDR3 DNA reads as TGTGCCAGCAGCTCGTCTGGGGCCAACGTCCTGACTTTC. Looking up the rest from reference TRBV7-9 and TRBJ2-6 gives the full variable domain: DTGVSQNPRHKITKRGQNVTFRCDPISEHNRLYWYRQTLGQGPEFLTYFQNEAQLEKSRLLSDRFSAERPKGSFSTLEIQRTEQGDSAMYLCASSSSGANVLTFGAGSRLTVL.

This clone was seen a handful of times. This chain links TRBV30 with TRBJ2-3; 9 bases match TRBD2. Germline values: CDR1 GTSNPN, CDR2 SVGIG (reference sequence). The CDR3 contains 13 residues. Trimming removed 1 base from V and 9 bases from J; junction bases left unmatched: 5. CDR3 region: CAWSGLAGLTQYF. DNA for the CDR3: TGTGCCTGGAGTGGTCTAGCGGGGTTGACGCAGTATTTT. Using reference TRBV30 and TRBJ2-3 for the parts outside the CDR3, the full variable domain is SQTIHQWPATLVQPVGSPLSLECTVEGTSNPNLYWYRQAAGRGLQLLFYSVGIGQISSEVPQNLSASRPQDRQFILSSKKLLLSDSGFYLCAWSGLAGLTQYFGPGTRLTVL.

This clone was detected only once. The rearrangement uses TRBV9 and TRBJ2-1, with D perhaps being TRBD1 or TRBD2 (5 bases each). Germline V gene lookup returns CDR1 SGDLS and CDR2 YYNGEE. The V end lost 1 base, the J end lost 8 bases, and 16 bases lay between the germline ends. CDR3 length equals 15 residues. CDR3 in DNA: TGTGCCAGCAGCGTAACCGGGACCGTGGGGCATGAGCAGTTCTTC. It is translated as CASSVTGTVGHEQFF.

The CDR3 nucleotides read TGCAGCGTTGAAGAACAGGGGGCAGATACGCAGTATTTT. Encoded protein: CSVEEQGADTQYF. The chain links TRBV29-1 to TRBJ2-3; TRBD1 matches at 8 bases. CDR1 and CDR2 from the germline V gene are SQVTM and ANQGSEA. After removal of 0 bases from V and 4 bases from J, the junction contained 0 bases not matched to a gene. This CDR3 is 13 amino acids long.

This clone has just one count. The V call is TRBV30, the J call TRBJ1-1; possible D gene TRBD1, 5 bases. This CDR3 contains 15 residues. Germline CDR1 GTSNPN, CDR2 SVGIG (reference sequence). The ends were cut back, 2 bases at V and 1 base at J, with 14 bases in the middle. The CDR3 sequence: CAWSRSDRQNTEAFF. The CDR3 DNA reads as TGTGCCTGGAGTAGATCTGACAGACAGAACACTGAAGCTTTCTTT.

The gene calls are TRBV29-1 and TRBJ1-4; 9 bases fit TRBD1. The CDR3 loop spans 16 amino acids. After removal of 0 bases from V and 5 bases from J, the junction contained 7 bases not matched to a gene. CDR1 SQVTM and CDR2 ANQGSEA come from the germline V gene. CDR3 in amino acids: CSVEDPGQGINEKLFF. The CDR3 DNA reads as TGCAGCGTTGAAGACCCCGGACAGGGGATAAATGAAAAACTGTTTTTT. Drawing the rest from reference TRBV29-1 and TRBJ1-4, the complete variable domain is SAVISQKPSRDICQRGTSLTIQCQVDSQVTMMFWYRQQPGQSLTLIATANQGSEATYESGFVIDKFPISRPNLTFSTLTVSNMSPEDSSIYLCSVEDPGQGINEKLFFGSGTQLSVL.

The chain links TRBV6-5 to TRBJ1-5; D is unresolved. Germline CDR1 is MNHEY and CDR2 is SVGAGI. This CDR3 is 13 amino acids long. V lost 6 bases and J 3 bases, leaving 9 bases between the germline ends. CDR3 nucleotides: TGTGCCAGCAGCCGACGCACCAATCAGCCCCAGCATTTT. Its protein is CASSRRTNQPQHF.

This rearrangement joins TRBV4-2 to TRBJ2-3, with D perhaps TRBD1 (6 bases). From germline, CDR1 is LGHNA and CDR2 YNFKEQ. The V gene lost 4 bases and the J gene lost 5 bases, with 7 bases spanning the gap. The CDR3 runs to 12 residues. CDR3 nucleotides: TGTGCCAGCAGCCCAGGGGAAGATACGCAGTATTTT. Translation gives CASSPGEDTQYF.

This clone was seen more than once but under ten times. The V call is TRBV9, the J call TRBJ2-3; no firm D call. The CDR3 extends over 13 amino acids. Germline V gene lookup returns CDR1 SGDLS and CDR2 YYNGEE. V was shortened by 3 bases and J by 6 bases, with 11 bases between the two germline ends. DNA for the CDR3: TGTGCCAGCAGCGAAGGACCACGGGATACGCAGTATTTT. Its translation is CASSEGPRDTQYF.

V gene TRBV7-9 combines with J gene TRBJ2-7; D gene uncertain. Deletions cut 4 bases from V and 8 bases from J, with 9 bases between. This CDR3 comprises 11 residues. CDR1 SEHNR and CDR2 FQNEAQ come from the germline V gene (reference sequence). The CDR3 DNA is TGTGCCAGCAGCTCCCAACAGAAGCAGTACTTC. This translates into CASSSQQKQYF.

This clone was counted only a few times. The chain combines TRBV29-1 with TRBJ2-5; 8 nucleotides line up with TRBD1. The CDR3 sequence is 14 residues long. CDR1 is SQVTM and CDR2 is ANQGSEA in the germline V gene. V trimming: 7 bases; J trimming: 9 bases; junction bases outside the gene matches: 16. Here the CDR3 DNA reads TGCAGCGCTGCCCCCGGGACAGGTGGTAGGGCCCAGTACTTC. Translated: CSAAPGTGGRAQYF.

The gene calls are TRBV2 and TRBJ1-1, with a weak D call TRBD1 (5 bases). V shed 8 bases and J shed 7 bases, with 11 bases lying between them. This CDR3 region has 11 residues. CDR1 and CDR2 from the germline V gene are SNHLY and FYNNEI. The CDR3 region has the DNA TGTGCCAGCCTAGGGCAGGGTGAAGCTTTCTTT. Translation gives CASLGQGEAFF.

The chain uses TRBV13 and TRBJ2-5; no firm D call. The V end was cut by 3 bases, the J end by 1 base, with 6 bases between. The CDR3 covers 13 residues. Per the germline V gene, CDR1 is PRHDT and CDR2 is FYEKMQ (reference sequence). CDR3 in DNA: TGTGCCAGCAGCTTGCTAGGCCAAGAGACCCAGTACTTC. Translating it yields CASSLLGQETQYF. Complete variable domain (other parts from reference TRBV13 and TRBJ2-5): AAGVIQSPRHLIKEKRETATLKCYPIPRHDTVYWYQQGPGQDPQFLISFYEKMQSDKGSIPDRFSAQQFSDYHSELNMSSLELGDSALYFCASSLLGQETQYFGPGTRLLVL.

This chain uses TRBV29-1 with TRBJ2-5; D unresolved. Trimming pared 5 bases from V and 5 bases from J, leaving 15 bases between. This CDR3 has 13 residues. The germline V gene encodes CDR1 SQVTM and CDR2 ANQGSEA. CDR3 DNA: TGCAGCGTTATAAGGCATGAGTTGGAGACCCAGTACTTC. This codes for CSVIRHELETQYF.

CDR3 in DNA: TGTGCCTGGAGTGTACAGGGATACGAGCAGTTCTTC. This translates into CAWSVQGYEQFF. The chain recombines TRBV30 with TRBJ2-1; D might be TRBD1 (6 bases). This CDR3 contains 12 residues. The V gene lost 0 bases and the J gene lost 10 bases, with 10 bases spanning the gap. Germline values: CDR1 GTSNPN, CDR2 SVGIG (reference sequence).

This chain's CDR3 is CAIRDPVPYNEQFF. The DNA of the CDR3 is TGCGCCATTCGTGACCCAGTCCCCTACAATGAGCAGTTCTTC. The genes are TRBV23-1 and TRBJ2-1; unclear D gene. TRBV23-1 is designated an ORF whose function remains uncertain. V was trimmed by 10 bases and J by 2 bases, leaving 15 bases between them. The CDR3 sequence is 14 residues long.